A selection of T cell receptor beta chains follows, all from one sample in a study of CD8+ T cells in alopecia areata. Assay used: immunoSEQ multiplex PCR; TCRdb lists only in-frame clones, some missing. The data show 150,000 or so clones, with around 50% seen just once and around 6.8% held by the top ten. Input material: CD4+ T cells sorted from blood. These receptors all come from a human donor with alopecia areata. CDR3s include the opening cysteine and the closing phenylalanine or tryptophan. A D gene is named only where the DNA matches it firmly. Rows give clone size only sometimes, using once, few, many, or a class for an expanded clone.

TRBJ1-2	-	-	TRBV10-1	14	CASSESGGPNGYTF	TGCGCCAGCAGTGAGTCTGGGGGACCTAATGGCTACACCTTC
TRBJ2-5	once	-	TRBV29-1	12	CSVKGGGETQYF	TGCAGCGTTAAGGGGGGGGGAGAGACCCAGTACTTC
TRBJ2-1	few	-	TRBV28	14	CASSPPRLVNEQFF	TGTGCCAGCAGTCCCCCCCGACTAGTTAATGAGCAGTTCTTC
TRBJ2-5	-	-	TRBV28	10	CAVRGETQYF	TGTGCCGTCAGGGGTGAGACCCAGTACTTC
TRBJ1-5	few	-	TRBV6-5	14	CASSGGTPNQPQHF	TGTGCCAGCAGTGGTGGGACACCGAATCAGCCCCAGCATTTT
TRBJ2-3	few	-	TRBV29-1	14	CSVESRGSTDTQYF	TGCAGCGTTGAGAGCCGGGGGAGCACAGATACGCAGTATTTT
TRBJ1-2	-	TRBD1	TRBV5-4	14	CASSWPGGSYGYTF	TGTGCCAGCAGCTGGCCAGGGGGCTCCTATGGCTACACCTTC
TRBJ2-5	-	-	TRBV25-1	13	CASSSRFQETQYF	TGTGCCAGCAGTTCCCGTTTCCAAGAGACCCAGTACTTC
TRBJ2-1	-	TRBD2	TRBV6-6	13	CASASGRRHEQFF	TGTGCCAGCGCTAGCGGGAGGAGGCATGAGCAGTTCTTC
TRBJ2-2	-	TRBD1	TRBV7-8	17	CASSLVLTGVNTGELFF	TGTGCCAGCAGCTTAGTGCTTACAGGGGTGAACACCGGGGAGCTGTTTTTT
TRBJ2-5	-	-	TRBV7-2	15	CASSLGLLPEETQYF	TGTGCCAGCAGCTTAGGGCTACTCCCGGAGGAGACCCAGTACTTC
TRBJ2-7	-	-	TRBV29-1	10	CSVGPSPWYF	TGCAGCGTTGGACCGTCCCCGTGGTACTTC
TRBJ1-1	few	-	TRBV28	14	CASSLTGASTEAFF	TGTGCCAGCAGTTTAACGGGGGCGAGCACTGAAGCTTTCTTT
TRBJ1-2	-	-	TRBV6-5	15	CASSYFAGEAGGYTF	TGTGCCAGCAGTTACTTCGCAGGGGAGGCGGGTGGCTACACCTTC
TRBJ2-1	-	TRBD1	TRBV9	13	CASSLRQGNEQFF	TGTGCCAGCAGCTTACGACAGGGGAATGAGCAGTTCTTC
TRBJ2-7	-	-	TRBV4-1	16	CASSQDSGTYTIEQYF	TGCGCCAGCAGCCAAGACTCGGGCACGTATACGATCGAGCAGTACTTC